The rows below give T cell receptor beta chains drawn from one sample of a study of Ad26.COV2.S vaccination and SARS-CoV-2 variants. Here immunoSEQ multiplex PCR was the method, and the copy in TCRdb shows in-frame clones only, minus some. The sample yields fewer than 900,000 clones, more than 80% seen once. The sample was peripheral blood, taken in a trial of Ad26.COV2.S vaccine versus placebo. The receptors originated from a person aged 18-65 years who received the Ad26.COV2.S COVID-19 vaccine or a placebo. CDR3s include the opening cysteine and the closing phenylalanine or tryptophan. Fields, in order: J gene, clone size, V gene, D gene, CDR3 length, CDR3 protein, CDR3 DNA. The D gene is left open where the match is weak. Expanded clones are given a class, and other clones once, few, many or no size at all.

TRBJ1-2 - TRBV27 TRBD1 15 CASSLRGTANYGYTF TGTGCCAGCAGTTTAAGGGGGACAGCTAACTATGGCTACACCTTC
TRBJ1-6 once TRBV12-3/TRBV12-4 - 13 CASSFVGDSPLHF TGTGCCAGCAGTTTTGTCGGGGATTCACCCCTCCACTTT
TRBJ1-4 - TRBV12-3/TRBV12-4 - 12 CASSRSNEKLFF TGTGCCAGCAGCCGGAGTAATGAAAAACTGTTTTTT
TRBJ2-1 - TRBV27 TRBD2 17 CASSRRDGLAPYNEQFF TGTGCCAGCAGTCGAAGGGACGGACTAGCCCCATACAATGAGCAGTTCTTC
TRBJ2-5 - TRBV3-1/TRBV3-2 - 13 CASSPDPLGPQYF TGTGCCAGCAGCCCAGACCCACTGGGGCCCCAGTACTTC
TRBJ1-2 - TRBV18 TRBD1 14 CASSTETGNYGYTF TGTGCCAGCTCAACCGAGACAGGGAACTATGGCTACACCTTC
TRBJ1-1 few TRBV10-1 TRBD1 13 CASSRDSGTEAFF TGCGCCAGCAGCCGGGACAGTGGCACTGAAGCTTTCTTT
TRBJ1-5 - TRBV3-1/TRBV3-2 TRBD1 13 CASSRDRDLPQHF TGTGCCAGCAGCCGGGACAGGGACCTGCCCCAGCATTTT
TRBJ2-3 - TRBV3-1/TRBV3-2 - 15 CASSPLGGSTDTQYF TGTGCCAGCAGCCCCCTCGGCGGTAGCACAGATACGCAGTATTTT
TRBJ1-6 few TRBV27 - 14 CASSFGGLHSPLHF TGTGCCAGCAGTTTTGGGGGGCTCCATTCACCCCTCCACTTT
TRBJ2-5 - TRBV7-9 TRBD2 16 CASSLVGGSYQETQYF TGTGCCAGCAGCTTAGTCGGGGGGTCTTACCAAGAGACCCAGTACTTC
TRBJ2-2 - TRBV4-1 TRBD2 20 CASSQGTVGLAGGRTGELFF TGCGCCAGCAGCCAAGGAACCGTCGGGCTAGCGGGGGGGCGAACCGGGGAGCTGTTTTTT
TRBJ1-6 - TRBV7-9 - 13 CASSSRGGSPLHF TGTGCCAGCAGCTCCAGGGGTGGTTCACCCCTCCACTTT
TRBJ2-7 - TRBV5-6 TRBD1 12 CASGTGSYEQYF TGTGCCAGCGGGACAGGCTCCTACGAGCAGTACTTC
TRBJ2-1 - TRBV3-1/TRBV3-2 TRBD2 17 CASSPGLAGAQAGEQFF TGTGCCAGCAGCCCAGGACTAGCGGGGGCCCAAGCGGGTGAGCAGTTCTTC
TRBJ2-7 - TRBV30 TRBD2 15 CAWSVGLAGAHEQYF TGTGCCTGGAGTGTAGGCCTAGCGGGAGCCCACGAGCAGTACTTC
TRBJ2-7 few TRBV30 - 14 CAWTGGPMAYEQYF TGTGCCTGGACTGGGGGCCCGATGGCCTACGAGCAGTACTTC
TRBJ1-5 - TRBV5-6 - 15 CASSLAGGSNQPQHF TGTGCCAGCAGCTTGGCGGGGGGAAGCAATCAGCCCCAGCATTTT
TRBJ1-6 - TRBV6-1 TRBD1 15 CASSELDRFNSPLHF TGTGCCAGCAGTGAATTGGACAGGTTTAATTCACCCCTCCACTTT
TRBJ2-7 - TRBV7-8 - 15 CASRPNPGEDYEQYF TGTGCCAGCAGACCCAACCCGGGGGAAGATTACGAGCAGTACTTC
TRBJ2-7 - TRBV12-3/TRBV12-4 - 12 CASSYSFTGQYF TGTGCCAGCAGTTACAGCTTCACGGGGCAGTACTTC
TRBJ1-1 - TRBV11-2 - 11 CASSLGHEAFF TGTGCCAGCAGCTTAGGGCACGAAGCTTTCTTT
TRBJ2-1 - TRBV6-5 - 16 CASSYPPTDPNNEQFF TGTGCCAGCAGTTACCCCCCGACTGACCCCAACAATGAGCAGTTCTTC
TRBJ2-5 - TRBV6-1 TRBD2 14 CASILAGGQETQYF TGTGCCAGCATCTTGGCGGGGGGTCAAGAGACCCAGTACTTC
TRBJ1-1 - TRBV4-1 - 12 CASSQDRRRAFF TGCGCCAGCAGCCAAGATCGACGGAGAGCTTTCTTT
TRBJ2-5 once TRBV9 - 13 CASSVAAMETQYF TGTGCCAGCAGCGTAGCGGCAATGGAGACCCAGTACTTC
TRBJ1-5 - TRBV5-6 - 17 CASSSFPGSYSNQPQHF TGTGCCAGCAGTTCTTTCCCGGGGTCCTATAGCAATCAGCCCCAGCATTTT
TRBJ2-7 - TRBV24-1 TRBD2 13 CATSSSGGYEQYF TGTGCCACCAGTAGTAGCGGGGGCTACGAGCAGTACTTC
TRBJ1-3 - TRBV20-1 - 13 CSASRETGNTIYF TGCAGTGCTAGTAGGGAAACTGGAAACACCATATATTTT
TRBJ2-7 few TRBV18 - 12 CASSSVTYEQYF TGTGCCAGCTCCTCCGTTACCTACGAGCAGTACTTC
TRBJ2-1 once TRBV9 - 15 CASSAPGRVNNEQFF TGTGCCAGCAGCGCACCGGGACGTGTTAACAATGAGCAGTTCTTC
TRBJ2-1 - TRBV7-8 - 12 CASSGLSNEQFF TGTGCCAGCAGCGGGCTATCAAATGAGCAGTTCTTC
TRBJ2-7 - TRBV5-6 - 14 CASSFGSPTYEQYF TGTGCCAGCAGCTTCGGGTCACCCACCTACGAGCAGTACTTC
TRBJ2-5 - TRBV6-6 - 15 CASSSPPDPGETQYF TGTGCCAGCAGTTCCCCCCCCGACCCGGGGGAGACCCAGTACTTC
TRBJ1-2 - TRBV12-3/TRBV12-4 - 13 CASSSAGRSGYTF TGTGCCAGCAGCTCGGCGGGGAGGAGTGGCTACACCTTC
TRBJ1-4 - TRBV6-5 TRBD1 15 CASSFLQGVGEKLFF TGTGCCAGCAGTTTTTTACAGGGGGTCGGTGAAAAACTGTTTTTT
TRBJ1-1 - TRBV18 - 14 CASSPRRGETEAFF TGTGCCAGCTCCCCCCGGAGGGGGGAGACTGAAGCTTTCTTT
TRBJ2-3 - TRBV5-1 TRBD1 16 CASSPWTGEVPDTQYF TGCGCCAGCAGCCCGTGGACAGGGGAAGTTCCAGATACGCAGTATTTT
TRBJ2-2 - TRBV6-5 - 15 CASSLGRLNTGELFF TGTGCCAGCAGCTTGGGACGGTTGAACACCGGGGAGCTGTTTTTT
TRBJ1-5 - TRBV6-1 TRBD1 15 CASSEADRGRQPQHF TGTGCCAGCAGTGAAGCCGACAGGGGTCGTCAGCCCCAGCATTTT
TRBJ1-2 - TRBV9 TRBD1 15 CASSVAGTAIYGYTF TGTGCCAGCAGCGTAGCCGGGACAGCGATTTATGGCTACACCTTC
TRBJ2-3 - TRBV5-1 - 14 CASSAQGFTDTQYF TGCGCCAGCAGCGCACAGGGTTTCACAGATACGCAGTATTTT
TRBJ2-7 - TRBV5-1 TRBD1 14 CASSLETGGYEQYF TGCGCCAGCAGCTTGGAGACAGGGGGCTACGAGCAGTACTTC